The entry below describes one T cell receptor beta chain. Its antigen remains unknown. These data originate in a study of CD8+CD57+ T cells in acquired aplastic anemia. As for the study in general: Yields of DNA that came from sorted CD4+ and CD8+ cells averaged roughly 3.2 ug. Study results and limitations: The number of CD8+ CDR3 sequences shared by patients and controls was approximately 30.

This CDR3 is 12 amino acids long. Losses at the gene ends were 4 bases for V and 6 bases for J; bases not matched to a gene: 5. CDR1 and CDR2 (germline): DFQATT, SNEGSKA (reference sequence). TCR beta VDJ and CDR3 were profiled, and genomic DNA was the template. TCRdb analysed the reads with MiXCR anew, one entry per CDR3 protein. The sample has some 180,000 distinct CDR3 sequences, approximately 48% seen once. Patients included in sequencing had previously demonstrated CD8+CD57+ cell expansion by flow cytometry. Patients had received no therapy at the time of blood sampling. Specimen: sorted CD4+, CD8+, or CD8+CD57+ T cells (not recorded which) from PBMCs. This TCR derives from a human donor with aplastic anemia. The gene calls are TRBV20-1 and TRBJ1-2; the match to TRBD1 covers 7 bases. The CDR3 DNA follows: TGCAGTGCTATGGACAGGCAAAATGGCTACACCTTC. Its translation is CSAMDRQNGYTF.